Listed here are 6 T cell receptor beta chains from one sample, sequenced in a study of blood T cell repertoires in COVID-19. TCRdb's table, derived via immunoSEQ multiplex PCR, lists solely in-frame clones and lacks some. The repertoire holds about 250,000 clones, with 81% as singletons. Sequencing used peripheral blood. The receptors were gathered from a woman older than 75 with acute or convalescent COVID-19.

The gene calls are TRBV13 and TRBJ1-5; D perhaps matches TRBD1 (6 bases). The CDR3 contains 17 residues. Germline V gene lookup returns CDR1 PRHDT and CDR2 FYEKMQ (reference sequence). Trimming left V 0 bases short and J 3 bases short, with 15 bases between. DNA of the CDR3: TGTGCCAGCAGCTTAGGAGGGGCCACAGGGCTCAATCAGCCCCAGCATTTT. It yields the protein CASSLGGATGLNQPQHF.

With regard to this clone: In the same sample, other DNA sequences code for this CDR3. This CDR3 reads CASSFSGASYNEQFF. In DNA form, the CDR3 reads TGTGCCAGCAGCTTTAGCGGGGCCTCCTACAATGAGCAGTTCTTC. The gene calls are TRBV7-2 and TRBJ2-1; 8 bases agree with TRBD2. Germline V gene sequence: CDR1 SGHTA, CDR2 FQGNSA. This CDR3 region has 15 residues. The junction had 1 base not matched to a gene; V was cut back by 3 bases and J by 0 bases.

The chain joins TRBV6-5 to TRBJ2-7; 10 nucleotides line up with TRBD1. The ends lost 5 bases at V and 4 bases at J; junction bases unmatched: 5. The CDR3 covers 14 residues. Per germline, CDR1 MNHEY and CDR2 SVGAGI. CDR3 sequence: CASSKGQGRYEQYF. CDR3 DNA sequence: TGTGCCAGCAGTAAGGGACAGGGGCGGTACGAGCAGTACTTC.

This clone was recorded at least ten times. This rearrangement joins TRBV2 to TRBJ1-2, with D hard to call. CDR1 SNHLY and CDR2 FYNNEI come from the germline V gene. The CDR3 consists of 13 residues. Trimming cost V 1 base and J 1 base, with 4 bases left between them. CDR3 region: CASSEGLNYGYTF. The CDR3 nucleotides are TGTGCCAGCAGTGAAGGACTTAACTATGGCTACACCTTC.

This chain links TRBV4-2 with TRBJ2-5, with 7 bases matching TRBD2. CDR3 size: 15 residues. J was trimmed by 1 base and V by 3 bases; bases with no gene match: 5. Looked up from germline, CDR1 is LGHNA and CDR2 is YNFKEQ. In nucleotides, the CDR3 is TGTGCCAGCAGCCAGAATAGCGGGTTCCAAGAGACCCAGTACTTC. It yields the protein CASSQNSGFQETQYF.

This chain links TRBV27 with TRBJ1-1; D unresolved. The CDR3 runs to 17 residues. Germline V lookup: CDR1 MNHEY, CDR2 SMNVEV (reference sequence). Trimming cost V 4 bases and J 1 base, with 19 bases left between them. CDR3 sequence reads: CASSSILYGTTNTEAFF. The CDR3 DNA reads as TGTGCCAGCAGTTCTATTCTCTATGGTACCACGAACACTGAAGCTTTCTTT.